Below, 28 T cell receptor beta chains from the same sample are listed, as sequenced in a study of beta chain features in type 1 diabetes. Reverse transcription of all isolated RNA meant that expressed TCRB transcripts were sequenced. TCRdb's copy holds only in-frame clones and misses some; the assay was immunoSEQ multiplex PCR. The data show roughly 500,000 clones, about an eighth seen once. The sample taken for sequencing was naive CD4+ T cells from blood. All receptors derive from a woman under 30 in good health.

This chain connects TRBV30 to TRBJ1-6; 9 nucleotides align to TRBD1. Trimming at V came to 0 bases and at J to 5 bases, leaving 5 bases not matched to a gene. From germline, CDR1 is GTSNPN and CDR2 SVGIG (reference sequence). This CDR3 comprises 16 residues. CDR3 amino acids: CAWSVTTGGDNSPLHF. CDR3 in DNA: TGTGCCTGGAGTGTTACGACAGGGGGGGATAATTCACCCCTCCACTTT.

A note on this clone: This sample includes further DNA sequences coding for the same CDR3. The chain has TRBV15 and TRBJ1-1; D gene uncertain. This CDR3 region has 12 residues. Germline V gene data show CDR1 as LNHNV and CDR2 as YYDKDF (reference sequence). The V and J ends lost 1 base and 3 bases respectively, with 3 bases between them. CDR3 nucleotides: TGTGCCACCAGCAGAGGTTACACTGAAGCTTTCTTT. It yields the protein CATSRGYTEAFF.

V usage is TRBV2 and J usage is TRBJ2-1; D gene ambiguous. The V gene lost 4 bases and the J gene lost 9 bases, with 13 bases spanning the gap. The CDR3 consists of 13 residues. Germline lookup yields CDR1 SNHLY and CDR2 FYNNEI. Here the CDR3 reads CASSVNGPSEQFF. The DNA of the CDR3 is TGTGCCAGCAGTGTCAATGGGCCCAGTGAGCAGTTCTTC.

The J gene is TRBJ2-3, the V gene TRBV10-3; 10 positions agree with TRBD2. J lost 1 base, V lost 4 bases, and 2 bases had no gene match. This CDR3 is built from 15 residues. CDR1 is ENHRY, CDR2 SYGVKD, per germline. CDR3 coding DNA: TGTGCCATCAGTGCCGGGACTAGCGGCACAGATACGCAGTATTTT. Its protein product is CAISAGTSGTDTQYF.

This clone was seen more than once but under ten times. The chain uses TRBV28 and TRBJ2-6; D may be TRBD1 (5 bases). V was pared by 5 bases and J by 2 bases, with 13 bases between. This CDR3 has 16 residues. The germline CDR1 and CDR2 sequences are MDHEN and SYDVKM. The CDR3 sequence is CASSPSGITGANVLTF. The CDR3 DNA reads as TGTGCCAGCAGTCCATCAGGGATAACTGGGGCCAACGTCCTGACTTTC. The full variable domain, its missing parts supplied by reference TRBV28 and TRBJ2-6, is DVKVTQSSRYLVKRTGEKVFLECVQDMDHENMFWYRQDPGLGLRLIYFSYDVKMKEKGDIPEGYSVSREKKERFSLILESASTNQTSMYLCASSPSGITGANVLTFGAGSRLTVL.

The J gene is TRBJ1-5, the V gene TRBV15; tentatively, D is TRBD1 (6 bases). Germline CDR1 is LNHNV and CDR2 is YYDKDF (reference sequence). Trimming took 1 base from V and 6 from J, leaving 10 bases between them. The CDR3 is 14 residues long. The DNA for the CDR3 is TGTGCCACCAGCAGAGCAGGGGCGAGTCAGCCCCAGCATTTT. It yields the protein CATSRAGASQPQHF.

A few counts support this clone. The rearrangement uses TRBV25-1 and TRBJ2-1; tentatively, D is TRBD1 or TRBD2 (6 bases each). Germline V lookup: CDR1 MGHDK, CDR2 SYGVNS. This CDR3 comprises 17 residues. The V end was cut by 1 base, the J end by 4 bases, with 17 bases between. The DNA of the CDR3 is TGTGCCAGCAGTGAATTGGCCGGAGGGGGTTATTACAATGAGCAGTTCTTC. Amino acid sequence: CASSELAGGGYYNEQFF. Full variable domain (remainder filled in from reference TRBV25-1 and TRBJ2-1): EADIYQTPRYLVIGTGKKITLECSQTMGHDKMYWYQQDPGMELHLIHYSYGVNSTEKGDLSSESTVSRIRTEHFPLTLESARPSHTSQYLCASSELAGGGYYNEQFFGPGTRLTVL.

This CDR3 reads CASSPYGREKLFF. CDR3 coding DNA: TGTGCCAGCAGTCCATACGGTCGGGAAAAACTGTTTTTT. The chain combines TRBV7-6 with TRBJ1-4; D unresolved. The germline V gene encodes CDR1 SGHVS and CDR2 FNYEAQ. The CDR3 loop spans 13 amino acids. The germline V and J ends were trimmed by 6 bases and 8 bases, with 13 bases remaining between them. Variable domain in full (rest from reference TRBV7-6 and TRBJ1-4): GAGVSQSPRYKVTKRGQDVALRCDPISGHVSLYWYRQALGQGPEFLTYFNYEAQQDKSGLPNDRFSAERPEGSISTLTIQRTEQRDSAMYRCASSPYGREKLFFGSGTQLSVL.

This clone has just a few counts. V usage is TRBV19 and J usage is TRBJ1-5; 7 bases are shared with TRBD1. The V gene's germline CDR1 is LNHDA and CDR2 SQIVND (reference sequence). The CDR3 runs to 17 residues. V shed 2 bases and J 2 bases; nucleotides not matched to a gene: 9. The chain's CDR3 is CASSIHFRQGGNQPQHF. The CDR3 DNA sequence: TGTGCCAGTAGTATACATTTTAGACAGGGCGGCAATCAGCCCCAGCATTTT.

CDR3: CASSRASGSTNEKLFF. For the CDR3, the DNA is TGCGCCAGCAGCCGGGCATCGGGTTCAACTAATGAAAAACTGTTTTTT. V is TRBV4-3 and J is TRBJ1-4; D is ambiguous. The CDR3 covers 16 residues. V was trimmed by 4 bases and J by 0 bases, leaving 12 bases between them. Germline CDR1 reads LGHNA; CDR2 reads YSLEER.

This clone was seen only a few times. The chain joins TRBV7-2 to TRBJ2-1; no firm D call. Trimming took off 1 base at V and 10 bases at J, with 11 bases between the two ends. There are 13 residues in the CDR3. Germline CDR1 reads SGHTA; CDR2 reads FQGNSA. Here the CDR3 DNA reads TGTGCCAGCAGCTTAGTCAGAGAGGTGGAGCAGTTCTTC. As protein: CASSLVREVEQFF.

This clone was seen a few times. The V and J genes are TRBV7-2 and TRBJ1-1; D is perhaps TRBD1 (6 bases). Trimming pared 1 base from V and 8 bases from J, leaving 17 bases between. The CDR3 covers 15 residues. Germline loops: CDR1 SGHTA, CDR2 FQGNSA. This CDR3 reads CASSLVATGRVEAFF. Here the CDR3 DNA reads TGTGCCAGCAGCTTAGTCGCGACAGGACGTGTGGAAGCTTTCTTT.

This clone came up a few times. As DNA, the CDR3 is TGCAGCGACTCCCGGGGCGCGGAGACCCAGTACTTC. It codes for CSDSRGAETQYF. V is TRBV29-1 and J is TRBJ2-5; D is perhaps TRBD1 or TRBD2 (5 bases each). V lost 7 bases and J 5 bases, leaving 14 bases between the germline ends. CDR1 is SQVTM, CDR2 ANQGSEA, per germline. The CDR3 has 12 residues. Supplemented by reference TRBV29-1 and TRBJ2-5, the full variable domain reads SAVISQKPSRDICQRGTSLTIQCQVDSQVTMMFWYRQQPGQSLTLIATANQGSEATYESGFVIDKFPISRPNLTFSTLTVSNMSPEDSSIYLCSDSRGAETQYFGPGTRLLVL.

The gene calls are TRBV28 and TRBJ2-3, with 10 bases aligning to TRBD2. Germline-derived CDR1 and CDR2 are MDHEN and SYDVKM. V shed 2 bases and J 3 bases; nucleotides not matched to a gene: 2. The CDR3 has 15 residues. Here the CDR3 reads CASSLAGLATDTQYF. The CDR3 nucleotides are TGTGCCAGCAGTTTAGCGGGACTAGCGACAGATACGCAGTATTTT.

V usage is TRBV7-2 and J usage is TRBJ2-2; D is undetermined. Trimming took off 5 bases at V and 5 bases at J, with 6 bases between the two ends. The CDR3 spans 12 residues. Germline CDR1 and CDR2: SGHTA and FQGNSA. For the CDR3, the DNA is TGTGCCAGCAGCACCCATACCGGGGAGCTGTTTTTT. Translated, it gives CASSTHTGELFF.

CDR3 residues: CASGWTEPTDTQYF. DNA of the CDR3: TGCGCCAGCGGATGGACGGAGCCCACAGATACGCAGTATTTT. V usage is TRBV5-1 and J usage is TRBJ2-3; D ambiguous. V was cut by 7 bases and J by 2 bases, with 14 bases left in between. The V gene's germline CDR1 is SGHRS and CDR2 YFSETQ. There are 14 residues in the CDR3.

The V call is TRBV4-3, the J call TRBJ2-2, with 7 bases identical to TRBD2. V lost 0 bases to trimming and J lost 5 bases; unmatched junction nucleotides: 6. This CDR3 region has 16 residues. Germline values: CDR1 LGHNA, CDR2 YSLEER. CDR3 loop: CASSQEVGRYTGELFF. CDR3 bases: TGCGCCAGCAGCCAAGAGGTCGGGAGGTATACCGGGGAGCTGTTTTTT.

There are many counts of this clone. The chain links TRBV29-1 to TRBJ2-1; the D is unclear. Germline V gives CDR1 SQVTM, CDR2 ANQGSEA. The V and J ends lost 7 bases and 0 bases respectively, with 10 bases between them. This CDR3 contains 13 residues. The CDR3 DNA reads as TGCAGCGCCCGGTCGGACTCCTACAATGAGCAGTTCTTC. Amino acids: CSARSDSYNEQFF.

This rearrangement joins TRBV7-6 to TRBJ2-3; 8 bases are a match to TRBD1. V dropped 7 bases and J dropped 3; count of bases not matched to a gene: 9. The CDR3 contains 15 residues. Germline CDR1 is SGHVS and CDR2 is FNYEAQ. CDR3 region: CASNLRGLWTDTQYF. The CDR3 DNA reads as TGTGCCAGCAACCTCAGGGGGCTGTGGACAGATACGCAGTATTTT.

A word on this clone: At the DNA level, this CDR3 is encoded by other sequences in the same sample as well. V is TRBV5-1 and J is TRBJ2-5; D gene ambiguous. Per the germline V gene, CDR1 is SGHRS and CDR2 is YFSETQ. V shed 1 base and J shed 5 bases, with 3 bases lying between them. The length of the CDR3 is 11 residues. The CDR3 region has the DNA TGCGCCAGCAGCTTGAGTGAGACCCAGTACTTC. Translation gives CASSLSETQYF.

This clone was observed a handful of times. The J gene is TRBJ2-6, the V gene TRBV18; the D gene could be TRBD1 or TRBD2 (5 bases each). The CDR3 runs 15 residues. The V and J ends lost 7 bases and 0 bases respectively, with 10 bases between them. Germline V gene data show CDR1 as KGHSH and CDR2 as LQKENI. This chain's CDR3 is CASYPGTSGANVLTF. The CDR3 DNA reads as TGTGCCAGCTACCCAGGGACCTCTGGGGCCAACGTCCTGACTTTC.

The DNA of the CDR3 is TGTGCCACCAATAAGGACAGGGCGATTGGGGGCTACACCTTC. Protein sequence: CATNKDRAIGGYTF. V is TRBV15 and J is TRBJ1-2, with TRBD1 matching 8 bases. CDR3 length: 14 residues. With 7 bases clipped from V and 8 bases from J, the junction kept 12 bases outside the gene matches. Germline V gives CDR1 LNHNV, CDR2 YYDKDF (reference sequence).

A few counts support this clone. V and J are TRBV4-1 and TRBJ2-1, with TRBD2 matching over 8 bases. The CDR3 is made up of 15 amino acids. Trimming took 3 bases from V and 3 from J; bases not matched to a gene: 4. Germline V lookup: CDR1 MGHRA, CDR2 YSYEKL. Here the CDR3 reads CASSHRSGDYNEQFF. The DNA of the CDR3 is TGCGCCAGCAGCCACCGTAGCGGGGACTACAATGAGCAGTTCTTC.

The V gene is TRBV15, the J gene TRBJ1-1; possibly TRBD1 for D (6 bases). Germline-derived CDR1 and CDR2 are LNHNV and YYDKDF (reference sequence). The CDR3 totals 13 residues. V was pared by 0 bases and J by 13 bases, with 15 bases between. The CDR3 DNA is TGTGCCACCAGCAGAGACCTTGCAGGGGATGGTTTCTTT. Its translation: CATSRDLAGDGFF.

J is TRBJ2-1 and V is TRBV6-5, with 9 bases matching TRBD1. CDR3 length equals 14 residues. Looked up from germline, CDR1 is MNHEY and CDR2 is SVGAGI. V shed 6 bases, J shed 6 bases, and the junction held 6 bases outside the gene matches. CDR3 DNA: TGTGCCAGCAGGAAGACGGACAGGGGCAATGAGCAGTTCTTC. Amino acids: CASRKTDRGNEQFF.

The J gene is TRBJ1-2, the V gene TRBV29-1, with a weak D call TRBD1 (5 bases). The CDR3 consists of 12 residues. Germline-derived CDR1 and CDR2 are SQVTM and ANQGSEA. V was clipped by 1 base and J by 3 bases, with 6 bases between them. CDR3 residues: CSVEGGDYGYTF. The DNA of the CDR3 is TGCAGCGTTGAAGGGGGGGACTATGGCTACACCTTC.

The gene calls are TRBV18 and TRBJ2-1, with 8 bases fitting TRBD2. J gave up 3 bases and V 3 bases, and 7 bases lay outside the gene matches. Per the germline V gene, CDR1 is KGHSH and CDR2 is LQKENI. This CDR3 has 16 amino acids. CDR3 protein: CASSPSGGGNYNEQFF. CDR3 bases: TGTGCCAGCTCACCGAGCGGCGGGGGGAACTACAATGAGCAGTTCTTC.

This chain joins TRBV18 and TRBJ1-4; D call uncertain. The CDR3 runs 13 residues. V lost 5 bases and J 7 bases, leaving 11 bases between the germline ends. The germline CDR1 and CDR2 sequences are KGHSH and LQKENI. Here the CDR3 reads CASSDRPIEKLFF. The CDR3 bases are TGTGCCAGCTCAGACCGACCAATTGAAAAACTGTTTTTT.